This T cell receptor beta chain stems from a study of T cell repertoires in ileal Crohn's disease. Assay used: immunoSEQ multiplex PCR; TCRdb lists only in-frame clones, some missing. The sample holds fewer than 8,000 clones; roughly 80% are singletons and the top ten take roughly 7%. This sample's time point: neoterminal ileum biopsy at postoperative endoscopy, about 6 months after surgery. The specimen sequenced was ileal tissue. This clonotype was sampled from an adult with Crohn's disease.

This CDR3 is CASSGEADSYNSPLHF. The CDR3 bases are TGTGCCAGCAGTGGCGAGGCCGACTCCTATAATTCACCCCTCCACTTT. The J gene is TRBJ1-6, the V gene TRBV6-1; D is undetermined. The CDR3 runs to 16 residues. The V gene lost 4 bases and the J gene lost 0 bases, with 10 bases spanning the gap. The germline gives CDR1 MNHNS, CDR2 SASEGT.